This T cell receptor beta chain derives from a study of PD-L1 blockade in urothelial cancer. On the study more broadly: Patients' prior chemotherapy regimens numbered 0 to 3.

This clone was picked up one time. TCR analog templates of synthetic origin were spiked into each PCR. This table comes from immunoSEQ multiplex PCR, and its TCRdb copy is limited to in-frame clones, with some not included. The data show tens of thousands of clones, nearly 90% seen once. Unmatched junction bases numbered 5, after V lost 1 base and J lost 7 bases. Germline CDR1 and CDR2: SGHTA and FQGNSA. This CDR3 has 16 amino acids. The chain employs TRBV7-2 and TRBJ1-6, with 9 bases fitting TRBD1. This specimen consisted of PBMCs, obtained around atezolizumab (anti-PD-L1) treatment. The clonotype originates from a man in his 60s with urothelial cancer. The CDR3 DNA reads as TGTGCCAGCAGCTTAGGGGGGACAGGGCGAAATTCACCCCTCCACTTT. It codes for CASSLGGTGRNSPLHF.